This passage covers 25 T cell receptor beta chains from one sample sequenced in a study of T cell responses to AZD1222 COVID-19 vaccine. This table comes from immunoSEQ multiplex PCR, and its TCRdb copy is limited to in-frame clones, with some not included. The sample lists 110,000 to 150,000 clones; 85% to 95% were seen once. The sequences come from peripheral blood, collected on day 0 of AZD1222 vaccination. These receptors all come from an adult in good health.

The chain recombines TRBV4-3 with TRBJ1-6; a weak D match, TRBD1 (6 bases). Germline-derived CDR1 and CDR2 are LGHNA and YSLEER. This CDR3 is built from 18 residues. The V and J ends lost 0 bases and 8 bases respectively, with 20 bases between them. The CDR3 is CASSQDPPFRGGHSPLHF. CDR3 DNA: TGCGCCAGCAGCCAAGATCCCCCTTTCAGGGGAGGACATTCACCCCTCCACTTT.

This chain links TRBV19 with TRBJ2-7; maybe TRBD1 (5 bases). This CDR3 comprises 13 residues. CDR1 is LNHDA and CDR2 is SQIVND in the germline V gene (reference sequence). The germline V and J ends were trimmed by 8 bases and 0 bases, with 11 bases remaining between them. The CDR3 sequence is CASSLGVSYEQYF. DNA of the CDR3: TGTGCCAGTTCCTTAGGGGTCTCCTACGAGCAGTACTTC.

The V gene is TRBV4-2, the J gene TRBJ2-1; 12 bases agree with TRBD2. The ends lost 1 base at V and 2 bases at J; junction bases unmatched: 6. The CDR3 contains 18 residues. Germline V gene data show CDR1 as LGHNA and CDR2 as YNFKEQ. CDR3 sequence (DNA): TGTGCCAGCAGCCAAGGCTTACTAGCGGGGGGTACCTACAATGAGCAGTTCTTC. This gives the protein CASSQGLLAGGTYNEQFF.

The chain uses TRBV5-1 and TRBJ2-7; the match to TRBD2 covers 7 bases. The CDR3 loop spans 14 amino acids. The ends lost 1 base at V and 7 bases at J; junction bases unmatched: 8. The germline V gene encodes CDR1 SGHRS and CDR2 YFSETQ. The CDR3 DNA sequence: TGCGCCAGCAGCTTGTTTGGCGGGAGTGGAGAGCAGTACTTC. Its protein is CASSLFGGSGEQYF.

The chain joins TRBV5-4 to TRBJ2-3; D is ambiguous. The V and J ends lost 0 bases and 0 bases respectively, with 8 bases between them. This CDR3 contains 15 residues. Looked up from germline, CDR1 is SGHNT and CDR2 is YYREEE (reference sequence). CDR3: CASSLARPSTDTQYF. In DNA, the CDR3 is TGTGCCAGCAGCTTGGCGAGACCTAGCACAGATACGCAGTATTTT.

Comment on this clone: Relative to the germline gene, one junction end is altered; a read error may explain this. Here the CDR3 DNA reads TGTGCCAGCAACCAAGGGGATACGCAGTATTTT. Residues: CASNQGDTQYF. The chain combines TRBV16 with TRBJ2-3; D call uncertain. Germline V CDR1 and CDR2: KGHSY, FQNENV. CDR3 length: 11 residues.

J is TRBJ2-7 and V is TRBV30, with 9 positions matching TRBD1. Germline V gene sequence: CDR1 GTSNPN, CDR2 SVGIG (reference sequence). CDR3 length: 18 amino acids. V dropped 3 bases and J dropped 0; count of bases not matched to a gene: 15. The CDR3 DNA follows: TGTGCCTGGAGCCAGCGGGGACAGGGTTTTATCCGCTCCTACGAGCAGTACTTC. The encoded protein is CAWSQRGQGFIRSYEQYF.

In its sample, this clone was seen a few times. The rearrangement uses TRBV30 and TRBJ2-2; D gene unclear. CDR3 length: 12 residues. Per the germline V gene, CDR1 is GTSNPN and CDR2 is SVGIG (reference sequence). Trimming left V 0 bases short and J 1 base short, with 0 bases between. The CDR3 sequence is CAWSVNTGELFF. The DNA of the CDR3 is TGTGCCTGGAGTGTGAACACCGGGGAGCTGTTTTTT.

V usage is TRBV6-5 and J usage is TRBJ1-6; D possibly corresponds to TRBD1 (5 bases). CDR3 length equals 15 residues. The V gene's germline CDR1 is MNHEY and CDR2 SVGAGI. Trimming pared 5 bases from V and 5 bases from J, leaving 13 bases between. This chain's CDR3 is CASSRNGGDNSPLHF. CDR3 DNA: TGTGCCAGCAGTCGTAACGGGGGGGATAATTCACCCCTCCACTTT.

The chain uses TRBV10-3 and TRBJ1-2, with a weak D call TRBD1 (5 bases). This CDR3 contains 12 residues. In germline, CDR1 is ENHRY, CDR2 SYGVKD. The V end was cut by 4 bases, the J end by 7 bases, with 10 bases between. The CDR3 DNA reads TGTGCCATCAGTGTAGAAGGGGCTGGCTACACCTTC. Encoded protein: CAISVEGAGYTF.

This chain links TRBV7-2 with TRBJ1-5, with D possibly matching TRBD1 (5 bases). The V gene's germline CDR1 is SGHTA and CDR2 FQGNSA. Trimming removed 3 bases at V and 4 bases at J, with 10 bases between. The CDR3 runs to 14 residues. In DNA form, the CDR3 reads TGTGCCAGCAGCTTCGGACACCCGAATCAGCCCCAGCATTTT. This translates into CASSFGHPNQPQHF.

V gene TRBV29-1 combines with J gene TRBJ2-7, with 10 bases lining up with TRBD1. Germline values: CDR1 SQVTM, CDR2 ANQGSEA. The length of the CDR3 is 15 residues. V dropped 6 bases and J dropped 3; count of bases not matched to a gene: 11. In DNA form, the CDR3 reads TGCAGCGTAGCTTCCGGGACAGGGGCCTTCTACGAGCAGTACTTC. This sequence encodes CSVASGTGAFYEQYF.

The sample holds one count of this clone. The V call is TRBV13, the J call TRBJ1-2; 9 nucleotides agree with TRBD1. This CDR3 comprises 15 residues. V shed 3 bases and J 1 base; nucleotides not matched to a gene: 3. Per the germline V gene, CDR1 is PRHDT and CDR2 is FYEKMQ (reference sequence). The CDR3 sequence: CASSLGQGVNYGYTF. The CDR3 coding sequence is TGTGCCAGCAGCTTGGGACAGGGAGTTAACTATGGCTACACCTTC.

The rearrangement joins TRBV30 to TRBJ2-5, with 11 bases lining up with TRBD2. Germline V CDR1 and CDR2: GTSNPN, SVGIG (reference sequence). The CDR3 has 16 amino acids. The trim removed 1 base at V and 5 bases at J, leaving 9 bases unmatched. The CDR3 reads CAWSATTSGGAETQYF. Written as DNA, the CDR3 is TGTGCCTGGAGTGCCACCACTAGCGGGGGTGCGGAGACCCAGTACTTC. Based on the CDR3 plus reference TRBV30 and TRBJ2-5, the full variable domain is SQTIHQWPATLVQPVGSPLSLECTVEGTSNPNLYWYRQAAGRGLQLLFYSVGIGQISSEVPQNLSASRPQDRQFILSSKKLLLSDSGFYLCAWSATTSGGAETQYFGPGTRLLVL.

The chain employs TRBV4-1 and TRBJ1-5; D not resolved. Trimming removed 1 base at V and 6 bases at J, with 10 bases between. CDR1 and CDR2 from the germline V gene are MGHRA and YSYEKL. CDR3 length: 14 residues. The CDR3 loop reads CASSQVRGSQPQHF. CDR3 DNA sequence: TGCGCCAGCAGCCAAGTGCGAGGAAGTCAGCCCCAGCATTTT.

The chain has TRBV4-1 and TRBJ2-7, with TRBD2 identical over 9 bases. The CDR3 is 16 residues long. V trimming: 3 bases; J trimming: 7 bases; junction bases outside the gene matches: 13. Per the germline V gene, CDR1 is MGHRA and CDR2 is YSYEKL. CDR3 coding DNA: TGCGCCAGCAGCCAGGTTACGGGACTAGCTTCGGAAGAGCAGTACTTC. Its translation is CASSQVTGLASEEQYF.

The rearrangement joins TRBV27 to TRBJ1-2; the D is unclear. Per the germline V gene, CDR1 is MNHEY and CDR2 is SMNVEV (reference sequence). V was clipped by 2 bases and J by 0 bases, with 4 bases between them. The CDR3 contains 13 residues. Written as DNA, the CDR3 is TGTGCCAGCAGTTTAAAACCTAACTATGGCTACACCTTC. Amino acids: CASSLKPNYGYTF.

This clone has just a few counts. This chain joins TRBV4-2 and TRBJ1-6; 8 nucleotides agree with TRBD1. Trimming took 4 bases from V and 5 from J; bases not matched to a gene: 13. Germline-derived CDR1 and CDR2 are LGHNA and YNFKEQ. This CDR3 spans 18 amino acids. The CDR3 region has the DNA TGTGCCAGCAGCCCCAGGGTCGGACAGGGCTACAATAATTCACCCCTCCACTTT. Amino acid sequence: CASSPRVGQGYNNSPLHF.

The chain employs TRBV11-3 and TRBJ2-6, with D perhaps matching TRBD1 or TRBD2 (5 bases each). The CDR3 has 16 residues. The ends were cut back, 3 bases at V and 0 bases at J, with 9 bases in the middle. CDR1 SGHNT and CDR2 YENEEA come from the germline V gene. In DNA form, the CDR3 reads TGTGCCAGCAGCTTGGGGGTGGCCTCTGGGGCCAACGTCCTGACTTTC. Amino acid sequence: CASSLGVASGANVLTF.

The rearrangement links TRBV5-1 to TRBJ2-6, with 11 nucleotides matching TRBD1. Losses at the gene ends were 4 bases for V and 4 bases for J; bases not matched to a gene: 7. The germline V gene encodes CDR1 SGHRS and CDR2 YFSETQ. The CDR3 runs 17 residues. DNA of the CDR3: TGCGCCAGCAGCCCGATAGGACAGGGGGCCGGGGCCAACGTCCTGACTTTC. Its protein is CASSPIGQGAGANVLTF.

The genes are TRBV7-8 and TRBJ1-1; 10 nucleotides match TRBD1. Germline V gene sequence: CDR1 SGHVS, CDR2 FQNEAQ. CDR3 size: 15 residues. V dropped 5 bases and J dropped 5; count of bases not matched to a gene: 8. The CDR3 is CASSTRTGGETEAFF. DNA of the CDR3: TGTGCCAGCAGCACACGGACAGGGGGGGAAACTGAAGCTTTCTTT. Using reference TRBV7-8 and TRBJ1-1 for the parts outside the CDR3, the full variable domain is GAGVSQSPRYKVAKRGQDVALRCDPISGHVSLFWYQQALGQGPEFLTYFQNEAQLDKSGLPSDRFFAERPEGSVSTLKIQRTQQEDSAVYLCASSTRTGGETEAFFGQGTRLTVV.

V usage is TRBV5-1 and J usage is TRBJ1-1; 7 bases line up with TRBD1. Looked up from germline, CDR1 is SGHRS and CDR2 is YFSETQ. The CDR3 spans 16 residues. The V gene end was trimmed by 0 bases and the J gene end by 1 base; junction bases not matched to a gene: 6. CDR3 region: CASSLAFGTENTEAFF. Written as DNA, the CDR3 is TGCGCCAGCAGCTTGGCTTTTGGGACAGAGAACACTGAAGCTTTCTTT.

The V gene is TRBV2, the J gene TRBJ1-5, with D maybe TRBD1 (6 bases). CDR1 SNHLY and CDR2 FYNNEI come from the germline V gene. The V end was cut by 6 bases, the J end by 7 bases, with 13 bases between. The CDR3 is 13 residues long. This CDR3 reads CASSPEGDQPQHF. CDR3 bases: TGTGCCAGCAGCCCGGAGGGGGACCAGCCCCAGCATTTT.

This sequence joins TRBV12-3 or TRBV12-4 and TRBJ2-7; a possible D gene is TRBD2 (6 bases). This CDR3 is built from 13 residues. Trimming left V 5 bases short and J 6 bases short, with 14 bases between. The CDR3 spells CASSLREVCEQYF. The CDR3 nucleotides are TGTGCCAGCAGTCTGAGGGAGGTTTGCGAGCAGTACTTC.

This clone appeared once. The chain has TRBV4-3 and TRBJ1-4; weak D call: TRBD1 (5 bases). From germline, CDR1 is LGHNA and CDR2 YSLEER. The CDR3 loop spans 18 amino acids. The V end lost 0 bases, the J end lost 4 bases, and 18 bases lay between the germline ends. The chain's CDR3 is CASSQDRGWQGLNEKLFF. CDR3 nucleotide sequence: TGCGCCAGCAGCCAAGATCGGGGCTGGCAGGGACTTAATGAAAAACTGTTTTTT.